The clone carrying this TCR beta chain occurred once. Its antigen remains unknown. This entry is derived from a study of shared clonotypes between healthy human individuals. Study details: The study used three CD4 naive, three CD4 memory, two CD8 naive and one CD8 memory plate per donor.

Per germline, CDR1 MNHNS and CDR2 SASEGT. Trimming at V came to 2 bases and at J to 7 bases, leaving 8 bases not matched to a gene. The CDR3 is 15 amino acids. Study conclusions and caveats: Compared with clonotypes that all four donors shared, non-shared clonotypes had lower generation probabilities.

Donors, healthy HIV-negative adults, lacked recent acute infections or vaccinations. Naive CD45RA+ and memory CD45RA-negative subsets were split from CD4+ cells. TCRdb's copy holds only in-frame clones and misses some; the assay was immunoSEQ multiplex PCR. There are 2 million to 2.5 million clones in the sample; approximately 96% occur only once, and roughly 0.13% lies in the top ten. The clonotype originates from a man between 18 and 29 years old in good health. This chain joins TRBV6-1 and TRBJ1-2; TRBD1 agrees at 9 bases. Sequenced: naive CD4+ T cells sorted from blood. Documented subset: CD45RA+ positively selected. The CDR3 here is CASSERDRVSIGYTF. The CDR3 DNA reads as TGTGCCAGCAGTGAAAGGGACAGGGTTTCTATTGGCTACACCTTC.